These 14 T cell receptor beta chains came from one sample sequenced in a study of cytomegalovirus exposure and HLA in healthy donors. The PCR was carried out with 60 Vbeta primers and 13 Jbeta primers. Libraries were prepared by immunoSEQ multiplex PCR; TCRdb keeps only in-frame clonotypes and omits some of them. The data show 200,000 or so clones, about 85% seen once. Sequenced material: PBMCs. The receptors were gathered from a male donor in good health and CMV-seropositive.

This chain joins TRBV7-4 and TRBJ1-3; D not certain. V lost 1 base, J lost 4 bases, and 8 bases lay in between. The CDR3 has 14 amino acids. Germline lookup yields CDR1 SGHVT and CDR2 SQSDAQ. As DNA, the CDR3 is TGTGCCAGCAGCTTAGAGGAGGGAGGAAACACCATATATTTT. This gives the protein CASSLEEGGNTIYF.

The chain couples TRBV2 to TRBJ1-1; no firm D call. The germline V gene has CDR1 SNHLY and CDR2 FYNNEI. There are 12 residues in the CDR3. V was cut by 4 bases and J by 4 bases, with 7 bases left in between. DNA of the CDR3: TGTGCCAGCAGTGCGGGAAGCACTGAAGCTTTCTTT. It codes for CASSAGSTEAFF.

There are a few counts of this clone. The genes are TRBV5-1 and TRBJ1-6; tentative D call: TRBD1 (5 bases). The V end lost 4 bases, the J end lost 8 bases, and 16 bases lay between the germline ends. The CDR3 consists of 15 residues. Germline loops: CDR1 SGHRS, CDR2 YFSETQ. CDR3 DNA sequence: TGCGCCAGCAGCCAGGTGGCAGGGTCGGATTCACCCCTCCACTTT. Translated: CASSQVAGSDSPLHF.

The chain links TRBV7-2 to TRBJ2-5; D gene ambiguous. With 5 bases removed from V and 10 bases from J, the gap between germline ends came to 8 bases. Per the germline V gene, CDR1 is SGHTA and CDR2 is FQGNSA. The CDR3 has 10 amino acids. CDR3 loop: CASSAGIQYF. In DNA form, the CDR3 reads TGTGCCAGCAGCGCAGGTATCCAGTACTTC.

The CDR3 is CASSARDSSDTQYF. The CDR3 nucleotides are TGTGCCAGTAGTGCCCGGGACTCGTCAGATACGCAGTATTTT. The chain uses TRBV19 and TRBJ2-3; D possibly corresponds to TRBD2 (6 bases). There are 14 residues in the CDR3. Germline V gene data show CDR1 as LNHDA and CDR2 as SQIVND (reference sequence). Trimming took 5 bases from V and 4 from J, leaving 13 bases between them.

This clone was recorded only once. V is TRBV18 and J is TRBJ2-7; tentative D call: TRBD1 (6 bases). CDR1 is KGHSH, CDR2 LQKENI, per germline. CDR3 size: 14 residues. V was trimmed by 5 bases and J by 4 bases, leaving 15 bases between them. The CDR3 here is CASSENPRGYEQYF. The CDR3 DNA reads TGTGCCAGCTCAGAGAACCCCAGGGGTTACGAGCAGTACTTC. Using reference TRBV18 and TRBJ2-7 for the parts outside the CDR3, the full variable domain is NAGVMQNPRHLVRRRGQEARLRCSPMKGHSHVYWYRQLPEEGLKFMVYLQKENIIDESGMPKERFSAEFPKEGPSILRIQQVVRGDSAAYFCASSENPRGYEQYFGPGTRLTVT.

V is TRBV5-1 and J is TRBJ2-2; TRBD1 is a possible D gene (6 bases). The CDR3 spans 16 residues. Deletions cut 1 base from V and 0 bases from J, with 10 bases between. Germline V gene data show CDR1 as SGHRS and CDR2 as YFSETQ. The CDR3 DNA is TGCGCCAGCAGCTTGCGCAGGGGTTCGAACACCGGGGAGCTGTTTTTT. Translating gives CASSLRRGSNTGELFF.

This clone was observed once. The rearrangement links TRBV18 to TRBJ2-7; possibly TRBD1 for D (5 bases). Germline V lookup: CDR1 KGHSH, CDR2 LQKENI. Trimming took 2 bases from V and 4 from J, leaving 12 bases between them. There are 14 residues in the CDR3. In DNA, the CDR3 is TGTGCCAGCTCACCAACACAGGAGAAATACGAGCAGTACTTC. Translated, it gives CASSPTQEKYEQYF.

The genes are TRBV4-3 and TRBJ2-4; D might be TRBD1 (6 bases). Trimming took 4 bases from V and 0 from J, leaving 13 bases between them. CDR3 size: 16 residues. Germline assignment: CDR1 LGHNA and CDR2 YSLEER. The CDR3 DNA is TGCGCCAGCAGCCCTGGACAGTCATTAGCCAAAAACATTCAGTACTTC. Amino acid sequence: CASSPGQSLAKNIQYF.

CDR3 in amino acids: CASSPPGDYEQYF. In nucleotides, the CDR3 is TGTGCCAGCTCACCACCGGGAGACTACGAGCAGTACTTC. The rearrangement links TRBV18 to TRBJ2-7; D is possibly TRBD2 (5 bases). CDR3 size: 13 residues. Germline V gene sequence: CDR1 KGHSH, CDR2 LQKENI. Trimming pared 0 bases from V and 3 bases from J, leaving 6 bases between. The entire variable domain, with the rest obtained from reference TRBV18 and TRBJ2-7, is as follows: NAGVMQNPRHLVRRRGQEARLRCSPMKGHSHVYWYRQLPEEGLKFMVYLQKENIIDESGMPKERFSAEFPKEGPSILRIQQVVRGDSAAYFCASSPPGDYEQYFGPGTRLTVT.

V and J are TRBV10-2 and TRBJ2-5; 14 bases are a match to TRBD2. The CDR3 extends over 17 amino acids. Germline V gene lookup returns CDR1 WSHSY and CDR2 SAAADI. With 0 bases clipped from V and 6 bases from J, the junction kept 6 bases outside the gene matches. The CDR3 coding sequence is TGCGCCAGCAGTGAGTCTATGGGGACTAGCGGGAGTCAGACCCAGTACTTC. Translation: CASSESMGTSGSQTQYF.

This clone was detected only once. The rearrangement links TRBV7-9 to TRBJ2-7; D is perhaps TRBD2 (5 bases). CDR1 and CDR2 (germline): SEHNR, FQNEAQ (reference sequence). V lost 4 bases to trimming and J lost 0 bases, with 16 bases between them. This CDR3 region has 16 residues. CDR3 in amino acids: CASSSVGRGGSYEQYF. The CDR3 DNA is TGTGCCAGCAGCTCTGTTGGACGAGGAGGCTCCTACGAGCAGTACTTC.

The CDR3 spells CASSEPGLADYEQYF. DNA for the CDR3: TGTGCCAGCAGTGAGCCGGGACTAGCGGACTACGAGCAGTACTTC. The rearrangement joins TRBV25-1 to TRBJ2-7; 11 bases match TRBD2. Trimming at V came to 3 bases and at J to 3 bases, leaving 4 bases not matched to a gene. Germline values: CDR1 MGHDK, CDR2 SYGVNS. CDR3 length: 15 amino acids.

This chain connects TRBV6-1 to TRBJ2-3, with 8 bases aligning to TRBD2. CDR3 length: 14 amino acids. In germline, CDR1 is MNHNS, CDR2 SASEGT. V gave up 8 bases and J gave up 5 bases; unmatched junction bases: 9. This CDR3 reads CASVRGGGGDTQYF. CDR3 DNA sequence: TGTGCCAGCGTCCGGGGGGGCGGAGGAGATACGCAGTATTTT.